This entry features one T cell receptor (beta chain) sequence. These data are taken from a study of T cell changes during pregnancy in multiple sclerosis. TCRdb's table, derived via immunoSEQ multiplex PCR, lists solely in-frame clones and lacks some. Of roughly 60,000 clones listed, 91% are singletons. This sample comprised peripheral blood, obtained before pregnancy. The receptor's source is a female donor with multiple sclerosis, enrolled in a pregnancy study.

CDR3 region: CASSLSPGLSNEQYF. The CDR3 DNA reads TGTGCCAGCAGCCTTTCACCGGGACTCAGCAACGAGCAGTACTTC. V and J are TRBV7-9 and TRBJ2-7; D might be TRBD2 (6 bases). Germline V gene sequence: CDR1 SEHNR, CDR2 FQNEAQ (reference sequence). The V end lost 5 bases, the J end lost 5 bases, and 19 bases lay between the germline ends. This CDR3 contains 15 residues.